Presented here are 32 T cell receptor beta chains from one specimen sequenced in a study of monozygotic twins with inflammatory bowel disease. TCRdb reprocessed the 5' RACE reads, keeping one entry per CDR3 protein, no DNA. The repertoire table contains about 380,000 distinct CDR3 sequences. Input material: blood. These TCRs come from a human donor with ulcerative colitis or Crohn's disease, or a healthy co-twin of an affected twin (not recorded which).

The chain has TRBV6-1 and TRBJ1-6; TCRdb outputs TRBD1, but without DNA this stays unchecked. The CDR3 has 13 amino acids. Germline-derived CDR1 and CDR2 are MNHNS and SASEGT. The CDR3 loop is CATQDGYNSPLHF.

V gene TRBV14 combines with J gene TRBJ1-1; TCRdb's D call, TRBD1, is unchecked because there is no DNA. Germline V lookup: CDR1 SGHDN, CDR2 FVKESK. This CDR3 spans 15 amino acids. The CDR3 is CASSQPTGYGTEAFF.

V is TRBV4-2 and J is TRBJ2-1; TCRdb's D call of TRBD2 is untestable without DNA. The V gene's germline CDR1 is LGHNA and CDR2 YNFKEQ. The CDR3 is 15 amino acids. The CDR3 here is CASSQDSGVYNEQFF.

This chain uses TRBV6-2 or TRBV6-3 with TRBJ1-2; as DNA is missing, the TRBD1 call by TCRdb cannot be tested. CDR3 length: 14 amino acids. Germline CDR1 MNHEY, CDR2 SVGEGT. The CDR3 spells CASSTGTGSNGYTF.

The V gene is TRBV7-2, the J gene TRBJ1-3; the D call of TRBD1 rests on TCRdb alone, since no DNA is present to check it. The CDR3 length is 13 residues. Germline CDR1 and CDR2: SGHTA and FQGNSA. CDR3 sequence: CASLDSRLHTIYF.

The J gene is TRBJ2-7, the V gene TRBV3-1; TCRdb picks TRBD1, but there is no DNA to check that call. Germline values: CDR1 LGHDT, CDR2 YNNKEL (reference sequence). This CDR3 has 15 amino acids. CDR3 amino acids: CASSQGQGGSYEQYF.

The CDR3 spells CSASLAAGQGSGYTF. The chain uses TRBV20-1 and TRBJ1-2; TCRdb reports TRBD1, a call that lacks DNA to check it against. Germline values: CDR1 DFQATT, CDR2 SNEGSKA (reference sequence). The CDR3 totals 15 residues.

This sequence joins TRBV29-1 and TRBJ2-5; as DNA is missing, the TRBD2 call by TCRdb cannot be tested. CDR1 SQVTM and CDR2 ANQGSEA come from the germline V gene. The CDR3 length is 13 residues. The CDR3 here is CSVAAGTQETQYF.

J is TRBJ1-5 and V is TRBV2. Germline CDR1 is SNHLY and CDR2 is FYNNEI. This CDR3 is built from 14 residues. This CDR3 is CASSERPSNQPQHF.

The V gene is TRBV6-1, the J gene TRBJ1-4; the TCRdb call, TRBD1, lacks DNA for checking. Germline loops: CDR1 MNHNS, CDR2 SASEGT. The CDR3 covers 15 residues. CDR3 sequence: CPSSFGRGINEKLFF.

The chain recombines TRBV7-9 with TRBJ1-3; TCRdb designates TRBD1, a call that cannot be tested without DNA. Germline V gives CDR1 SEHNR, CDR2 FQNEAQ (reference sequence). This CDR3 has 17 amino acids. The CDR3 loop is CASSLVGGTGTGNTIYF.

V gene TRBV4-2 combines with J gene TRBJ2-3; with no DNA, the TCRdb D assignment of TRBD1 cannot be verified. This CDR3 has 17 amino acids. CDR1 is LGHNA and CDR2 is YNFKEQ in the germline V gene. CDR3 amino acids: CASSQEENRGLTDTQYF.

This chain joins TRBV29-1 and TRBJ2-7; there is no DNA to check the TCRdb D call of TRBD1. Looked up from germline, CDR1 is SQVTM and CDR2 is ANQGSEA. This CDR3 has 13 amino acids. Here the CDR3 reads CSVVTGDSYEQYF.

This chain links TRBV29-1 with TRBJ2-7; TCRdb's D call, TRBD1, is unchecked because there is no DNA. The CDR3 extends over 11 amino acids. Germline values: CDR1 SQVTM, CDR2 ANQGSEA. CDR3 loop: CSAGTATEQYF.

The chain couples TRBV6-1 to TRBJ1-6; TCRdb names TRBD1, which stays unverified in the absence of DNA. Germline-derived CDR1 and CDR2 are MNHNS and SASEGT. This CDR3 has 15 residues. This chain's CDR3 is CASSPGGSLGSPLHF.

This rearrangement joins TRBV14 to TRBJ2-1; TCRdb's D call of TRBD1 is untestable without DNA. Germline CDR1 is SGHDN and CDR2 is FVKESK. There are 15 residues in the CDR3. The CDR3 loop is CASSMRGPSYNEQFF.

The chain uses TRBV20-1 and TRBJ2-1. CDR3 length: 12 residues. Germline V CDR1 and CDR2: DFQATT, SNEGSKA (reference sequence). CDR3 protein: CSATVSYNEQFF.

The chain is built from TRBV20-1 and TRBJ2-7; no DNA is available, so the TRBD1 call from TCRdb remains unchecked. The germline V gene encodes CDR1 DFQATT and CDR2 SNEGSKA (reference sequence). The CDR3 contains 15 residues. CDR3 protein: CSASPGTGDSYEQYF.

This chain links TRBV5-5 with TRBJ2-7. The CDR3 is 15 residues long. The germline CDR1 and CDR2 sequences are SGHKS and YYEKEE (reference sequence). CDR3 in amino acids: CASSLGGRGLYEQYF.

This chain uses TRBV7-2 with TRBJ1-2; the D call of TRBD1 rests on TCRdb alone, since no DNA is present to check it. CDR3 length: 14 amino acids. Looked up from germline, CDR1 is SGHTA and CDR2 is FQGNSA. The CDR3 sequence: CARPKRSGAGGYTF.

This chain links TRBV4-2 with TRBJ2-3; TCRdb designates TRBD1, a call that cannot be tested without DNA. The germline V gene encodes CDR1 LGHNA and CDR2 YNFKEQ. The CDR3 is 17 residues long. CDR3 loop: CASSPVPGQGARDTQYF.

The chain recombines TRBV11-2 with TRBJ2-7; with no DNA, the TCRdb D assignment of TRBD1 cannot be verified. CDR1 is SGHAT and CDR2 is FQNNGV in the germline V gene. The CDR3 contains 13 residues. The CDR3 spells CASSLDRGGEQYF.

V usage is TRBV7-9 and J usage is TRBJ2-1; the D call from TCRdb, TRBD1, cannot be confirmed without DNA. The CDR3 consists of 15 residues. CDR1 SEHNR and CDR2 FQNEAQ come from the germline V gene (reference sequence). CDR3 protein: CASSYRGRFSDEQFF.

This chain joins TRBV4-3 and TRBJ2-7; TCRdb's D call of TRBD1 is untestable without DNA. This CDR3 is built from 15 residues. The germline V gene has CDR1 LGHNA and CDR2 YSLEER. The CDR3 sequence is CASSQGQFAAYEQYF.

This chain links TRBV6-5 with TRBJ2-1; TCRdb's D call, TRBD1, is unchecked because there is no DNA. The CDR3 extends over 17 amino acids. Germline values: CDR1 MNHEY, CDR2 SVGAGI. CDR3 residues: CASSYSIRDRIDNEQFF.

The chain carries TRBV7-3 and TRBJ1-1. From germline, CDR1 is SGHTA and CDR2 FQGTGA. The CDR3 loop spans 13 amino acids. The CDR3: CASSLMGNTEAFF.

V usage is TRBV25-1 and J usage is TRBJ2-2; TCRdb calls TRBD1, which cannot be checked without DNA. Per the germline V gene, CDR1 is MGHDK and CDR2 is SYGVNS. CDR3 length: 14 residues. The CDR3 region is CASSTTGISGELFF.

This rearrangement joins TRBV3-1 to TRBJ2-7; TCRdb's assignment of TRBD1 cannot be checked, as there is no DNA. The germline V gene has CDR1 LGHDT and CDR2 YNNKEL (reference sequence). The length of the CDR3 is 16 residues. CDR3 amino acids: CASSQEGQWANYEQYF.

The chain recombines TRBV6-4 with TRBJ2-1; the D gene TCRdb calls, TRBD2, cannot be checked with no DNA. The CDR3 has 15 amino acids. From germline, CDR1 is MRHNA and CDR2 SNTAGT. CDR3 loop: CASSEGLVTLNEQFF.

This CDR3 reads CASSLVATNEKLFF. V and J are TRBV5-6 and TRBJ1-4. The CDR3 is 14 amino acids. The germline V gene encodes CDR1 SGHDT and CDR2 YYEEEE.

This rearrangement joins TRBV4-2 to TRBJ2-1; TCRdb's assignment of TRBD2 cannot be checked, as there is no DNA. The length of the CDR3 is 14 residues. Germline values: CDR1 LGHNA, CDR2 YNFKEQ. CDR3 amino acids: CASSGLAGASEQFF.

The chain combines TRBV18 with TRBJ2-2; TCRdb's D gene call, TRBD2, goes unchecked for lack of DNA. There are 18 residues in the CDR3. Germline V lookup: CDR1 KGHSH, CDR2 LQKENI. This CDR3 reads CASLQGGLGLPKAGELFF.